This T cell receptor beta chain was identified in a study of T cells in localized non-small cell lung cancer. Whole-study findings and limits: Uninvolved adjacent lung showed higher T cell clonality than tumor. Elevated blood T cell density was associated with longer overall survival. The study detected a median 57 of the top 100 tumor clones in adjacent lung. Sequence data derive from only one tumor region, so heterogeneity remains possible.

This table comes from immunoSEQ multiplex PCR, and its TCRdb copy is limited to in-frame clones, with some not included. This table holds about 52,000 clones, around 86% found once. About this clone: The antigen remains undetermined.

This CDR3 has 12 residues. Per germline, CDR1 SGHNT and CDR2 YENEEA. The V end lost 6 bases, the J end lost 8 bases, and 13 bases lay between the germline ends. The clonotype originates from a female donor with stage II lung adenocarcinoma. The V call is TRBV11-3, the J call TRBJ1-1; no firm D call. Sequences were derived from PBMCs, sampled before any cancer treatment. Written as DNA, the CDR3 is TGTGCCAGCAGTAAGGACCGAGAAGAAGCTTTCTTT. Its protein is CASSKDREEAFF. Full variable domain (outside the CDR3, taken from reference TRBV11-3 and TRBJ1-1): EAGVVQSPRYKIIEKKQPVAFWCNPISGHNTLYWYLQNLGQGPELLIRYENEEAVDDSQLPKDRFSAERLKGVDSTLKIQPAELGDSAVYLCASSKDREEAFFGQGTRLTVV.